This T cell receptor beta chain was sequenced in a study of T cells in Graves' hyperthyroidism and ophthalmopathy (dated by TCRdb to about 2019). General notes on the study: TCR V-J signatures able to tell the groups apart were searched for in a discovery cohort of more than 90 patients, of whom more than 40 had Graves' ophthalmopathy and some 60 had stable Graves' hyperthyroidism. The paper reports TCR Vbeta CDR3 sequencing of some 140 peripheral blood samples: some 44 ophthalmopathy, fewer than 80 hyperthyroidism and around 17 progressor patients. After blood sampling, hyperthyroidism patients were treated with methimazole at a starting dose of 30 mg daily, and ophthalmopathy patients were treated with high-dose intravenous methylprednisolone. The study also compared thyroid tissue and blood T-cell repertoires from roughly 6 Graves' hyperthyroidism patients. Prospective prediction of ophthalmopathy was tested in an independent validation cohort of about 19 hyperthyroidism patients and roughly 16 patients who later progressed to ophthalmopathy. The approximately 90 discovery patients were randomly split 7:3 into training and test sets. What the study reported, not specific to this receptor: Sample size was not statistically predetermined, and blinding of investigators to group allocation was not performed. Most expanded thyroid clonotypes (frequency above 0.001) were also detected in blood, a finding suggesting that blood repertoires may reflect thyroid immune responses. A model built on a 13 V-J signature distinguished ophthalmopathy from stable hyperthyroidism, reaching 85% to 90% sensitivity and around 82% specificity in cross-validation and 80%/75% in testing. In validation, the model predicted progression to ophthalmopathy a median of about 6.5 months before onset, with over 55% sensitivity and more than 72% specificity.

The TCR beta CDR3 regions were amplified from the RNA transcripts. The TCR CDR3 was subjected to a first round of RT-PCR using the HTBI primer set and the Qiagen OneStep RT-PCR kit. Libraries were constructed in a second round of multiplex PCR, after which size selection and purification were performed. Paired-end sequencing of the libraries was performed with 100 bp reads on an Illumina HiSeq2000. The authors processed their data as follows. SOAPnuke was used to process the raw data, with reads discarded if the reads contained adapters or uncalled bases, had a mean Phred below 15, or lacked an exact constant-primer or identifier match. COPE v1.2.5 was used to merge the high-quality paired reads, and each unique nucleotide sequence was defined as a clonotype. MiTCR v1.1 was used to align clonotypes to the IMGT TRBV, TRBD and TRBJ reference segments. The analysis was restricted to V-J combinations with a frequency above 0.0001, which together covered over 99% of the repertoires. The TCS score was defined as F50 (clonal expansion) divided by E x V (chaos), with BLOSUM62-based TCRdist calculated between CDR3 peptides within each V-J. Welch's t-statistics and random forest reduced just over 500 V-J features to 10 to 15, which were used in a naive Bayes classifier (R e1071). The similarity between thyroid and blood repertoires was quantified using the Morisita-Horn index. TCRdb handled the public reads itself, with Q25 trimming in fastp and clone calling in MiXCR, and kept productive beta chains. Every distinct CDR3 protein forms one entry, paired with its most common genes and DNA. In this record, the V and J calls reflect TCRdb's handling and not the investigators' own analysis. This sample has roughly 500,000 distinct CDR3 sequences in its table, and about half of those were observed once. 19% of the sample rests with the top ten.

This clonotype has only one observation. Its cognate antigen has yet to be identified. No base qualities exist here, and no much larger clone lies one base off it. A single read constitutes weak evidence. Patients with uncontrolled infections, other autoimmune diseases, pregnancy or lactation were excluded. Diagnoses were established on the basis of clinical symptoms, serum thyroxine and TRAb, thyroid ultrasound, and orbital computed tomography. Total RNA was extracted using Trizol reagent, and RNA quality was assessed on an Agilent 2100 Bioanalyzer. This receptor was identified in an adult woman with Graves' disease, either hyperthyroidism or ophthalmopathy (not recorded which). The source material was peripheral blood or thyroid tissue (not recorded which).

CDR3 protein: CASSFRGQGANYGYTF. The nucleotides are TGTGCCAGTAGTTTCCGCGGACAGGGAGCTAACTATGGCTACACCTTC. The chain employs TRBV19 and TRBJ1-2; a stretch of 8 junction bases matches TRBD1. CDR1 and CDR2, per the germline V gene (reference sequence), are LNHDA and SQIVND. Germline trimming amounts to 5 bases on V and 0 bases on J, with 8 as the count of junction bases outside the gene matches. The CDR3, from cysteine to phenylalanine, totals 16 residues. CDR3 DNA only is kept here, 48 bases in frame from base 1.